This TCR beta chain emerged from a study of T cell responses to AZD1222 COVID-19 vaccine. General study results and limits: The CD4 TCRs associated with vaccination extended across spike and predominated at 160-218 and 743-854.

The method was immunoSEQ multiplex PCR; TCRdb's version includes in-frame clones alone and lacks a portion of them. The sample consists of roughly 160,000 clones, 94% of them appearing once. Germline trimming cut 0 bases from V and 3 bases from J; bases unmatched to any gene: 15. The CDR3 covers 20 residues. Germline CDR1 SGHDN, CDR2 FVKESK. In regard to this clone: What it binds is unknown.

Sequencing was performed on peripheral blood, taken on day 0 of AZD1222 vaccination. This sequence originates from an adult in good health. The J gene is TRBJ2-7, the V gene TRBV14; 12 bases match TRBD2. The CDR3 DNA reads TGTGCCAGCAGCCAAGATGCTGCGGCTAGCGGGAGGGCCAGGGGCTACGAGCAGTACTTC. Amino acid sequence: CASSQDAAASGRARGYEQYF.